A single T cell receptor (beta chain) is shown here with its context. This clone was detected only a few times. Which antigen it targets is not known. Base qualities are not provided; no much larger clone lies one nucleotide away. After more than 9 days of culture, CD4+ T cells were isolated with the EasySep CD4+ T cell isolation kit. Two doses of either the BNT162b2 or the mRNA-1273 mRNA SARS-CoV-2 vaccine were administered to participants. Healthy vaccine recipients had no prior SARS-CoV-2 infection, confirmed by negative nucleocapsid antibodies before and after vaccination. On days 3 and 7, half of the culture medium was replaced with fresh IL-2-containing medium. Unless otherwise noted, each peptide stimulation condition was cultured in triplicate wells. Using Ficoll-Paque Plus gradient centrifugation, PBMC were separated from whole blood and then either used fresh or cryopreserved at -140C. The QIAamp micro DNA kit was used to extract genomic DNA from the cultured CD4+ T cells.

The entry originates in a study of vaccination effects on CD4 cells after COVID-19 (dated by TCRdb to 2022 to 2024). For the wider study: In the ViraFEST assay, PBMC were stimulated with viral peptide pools, and antigen-specific CD4+ T cell clonotypes were then identified by expansion using TCR sequencing. Each well held two million PBMC cultured in IMDM containing about 5.4% human AB serum, 10 IU/ml IL-2 and gentamicin, along with around 11 ug/ml peptides. The Oncomine TCR Beta short-read assay on an Illumina iSeq 100 was used to sequence cultures from other donors in the study. Across the study, the median time from the second dose to post-vaccine sampling was 72 days (range 14 to 241). The full study included roughly 10 COVID-19 convalescent patients and a handful of SARS-CoV-2-naive healthy vaccine recipients. In both COVID-19 convalescent patients and infection-naive vaccine recipients, the study compared SARS-CoV-2 spike-specific CD4+ TCR repertoires from before mRNA vaccination with those from after it.

Points the paper makes about the study in general: Clones induced by infection and clones induced by vaccination both contracted markedly at late timepoints after vaccination, which fits with T cell responses waning over time. Among healthy vaccine recipients, nearly all vaccine-induced clones were SARS-CoV-2 mono-reactive, and just 1 of 255 was cross-reactive with common cold coronaviruses. Limitations of the study were the small number of convalescent patients and the absence of early post-infection timepoints.

Library generation was performed with the immunoSEQ multiplex PCR assay. DNA from the cultured, isolated CD4+ T cells was subjected to TCR beta CDR3 sequencing. The source study handled its data this way. Non-productive TCR sequences were removed and reads were trimmed to the CDR3 region, keeping CDR3s of at least 7 amino acids. Antigen-specific clonotypes were identified using the MANAFEST web app by comparison of expansion in peptide wells against reference cultures. Positive clones required FDR<0.05 expansion versus reference and all other wells, odds ratio above 5, and frequency above 0.1% in two replicate wells. Clonotypes significantly expanded in SARS-CoV-2 spike wells and in at least one common cold coronavirus spike condition were defined as cross-reactive. CDR3 similarity was assessed by Levenshtein distance with the stringdist R package, and unrooted trees were built with ape in R 3.6.1. Not all clones reach the TCRdb copy of this immuneACCESS table, which keeps in-frame sequences only. Checked studies attribute under half of the gap to unresolved V genes and leave the rest unexplained. For V, J and clone size, that table is used; D and trimming come from the DNA. The sample table records tens of thousands of clones; over 75% of these occur just once. The leading ten clones occupy more than 2% of the sample.

From a lookup of the germline V gene (reference sequence), CDR1 and CDR2 are LNHDA and SQIVND. The cysteine opens and the phenylalanine closes a CDR3 of 14 amino acids. The only DNA kept is the CDR3, 42 bases in frame from the first base. Here V drops 7 bases and J drops 3 bases, and the junction holds 4 bases not matched to any gene. This receptor was identified in a human donor who received a COVID-19 vaccine. The sequenced sample was CD4+ T cells from PBMCs cultured without peptide, obtained after COVID-19 vaccination. This receptor chain uses TRBV19 and TRBJ2-2, and 8 junction bases match TRBD2. In nucleotides, the sequence is TGTGCCAGTACTCGGACTAGCCACACCGGGGAGCTGTTTTTT. The translation is CASTRTSHTGELFF.